This T cell receptor beta chain emerged from a study of blood T cell repertoires in COVID-19. Profiled with immunoSEQ multiplex PCR; TCRdb holds only in-frame clones, not every one. There are under 200,000 clones in the sample; over 65% occur only once, and about 4.6% lies in the top ten. The CDR3 runs 15 residues. The junction had 3 bases not matched to a gene; V was cut back by 2 bases and J by 4 bases. The germline CDR1 and CDR2 sequences are SGHTA and FQGNSA. Sequencing was carried out using PBMCs or T cells enriched from blood (not recorded which). This sequence was found in a woman aged 50 to 65 who had recovered from COVID-19. The chain uses TRBV7-2 and TRBJ2-2, with 8 bases matching TRBD1. The CDR3 DNA sequence: TGTGCCAGCAGCTTAACAGGGGGGACCACCGGGGAGCTGTTTTTT. Its protein is CASSLTGGTTGELFF.